A single sample gave rise to the 25 T cell receptor beta chains below, sequenced in a study of response to subunit inactivated influenza vaccine. A single record per CDR3 protein comes from TCRdb applying MiXCR to the RT-PCR reads. The data contain about 650,000 distinct CDR3 sequences, less than 20% of them singletons. Source: PBMCs from blood, taken roughly 12 days after vaccination. These receptors came from a man aged 50 or older who received an inactivated influenza vaccine.

The CDR3 DNA is TGTGCCAGCAGTTTAAACCCCTCGTTGGGCGGCGAGCAGTACTTC. Protein: CASSLNPSLGGEQYF. The chain joins TRBV12-3 or TRBV12-4 to TRBJ2-7; D not certain. CDR3 length: 15 residues. The V end was cut by 2 bases, the J end by 6 bases, with 17 bases between.

This clonotype was seen more than once but under ten times. J is TRBJ2-7 and V is TRBV20-1, with 7 bases fitting TRBD2. The CDR3 totals 14 residues. CDR1 and CDR2 from the germline V gene are DFQATT and SNEGSKA (reference sequence). The ends lost 5 bases at V and 5 bases at J; junction bases unmatched: 12. The CDR3 nucleotides are TGCAGTGCTCTACTAGCGCATCGGGGTGACGAGCAGTACTTC. Amino acids: CSALLAHRGDEQYF.

The V gene is TRBV7-3, the J gene TRBJ2-1, with TRBD2 as a possible D gene (6 bases). The germline V gene encodes CDR1 SGHTA and CDR2 FQGTGA. Between the trimmed V and J ends, which lost 4 bases and 3 bases, there was a span of 7 bases. The CDR3 is 13 amino acids. The CDR3 protein is CASSSDYYNEQFF. The CDR3 bases are TGTGCCAGCAGCTCGGACTACTACAATGAGCAGTTCTTC. The variable domain in full, with the rest retrieved from reference TRBV7-3 and TRBJ2-1, is GAGVSQTPSNKVTEKGKYVELRCDPISGHTALYWYRQSLGQGPEFLIYFQGTGAADDSGLPNDRFFAVRPEGSVSTLKIQRTERGDSAVYLCASSSDYYNEQFFGPGTRLTVL.

The table lists this clonotype with a few counts. This chain connects TRBV14 to TRBJ2-7; a possible D gene is TRBD1 (5 bases). The CDR3 loop spans 13 amino acids. Germline V gene data show CDR1 as SGHDN and CDR2 as FVKESK. The ends were cut back, 6 bases at V and 7 bases at J, with 16 bases in the middle. The CDR3 region is CASSQSRVGEQYF. The CDR3 DNA reads as TGTGCCAGCAGTCAATCCAGGGTGGGGGAGCAGTACTTC.

The table lists this clonotype with a few counts. This chain connects TRBV4-2 to TRBJ2-5; the match to TRBD2 covers 10 bases. Per germline, CDR1 LGHNA and CDR2 YNFKEQ. The CDR3 has 17 amino acids. The J segment lost 4 bases and the V segment lost 0 bases, leaving 8 bases of the junction unmatched. In nucleotides, the CDR3 is TGTGCCAGCAGCCAAGATCTCCGAGCGGGGGGGCGAGAGACCCAGTACTTC. Translated, it gives CASSQDLRAGGRETQYF.

The V call is TRBV23-1, the J call TRBJ2-7; D possibly matches TRBD1 or TRBD2 (5 bases each). TRBV23-1 is assigned to the ORF class and has an uncertain function. The CDR3 has 14 amino acids. V gave up 1 base and J gave up 2 bases, with 9 bases separating them. This chain's CDR3 is CASSQFRDAYEQYF. DNA of the CDR3: TGCGCCAGCAGTCAATTCAGGGACGCCTACGAGCAGTACTTC.

This clonotype was counted a single time. The chain employs TRBV12-3 or TRBV12-4 and TRBJ2-3, with 8 nucleotides matching TRBD2. The CDR3 spans 16 residues. The V and J ends lost 7 bases and 0 bases, in that order; junction bases with no gene match: 9. Written as DNA, the CDR3 is TGTGCCAGCACCCCTGGACTAGCTGCTAGCACAGATACGCAGTATTTT. This gives the protein CASTPGLAASTDTQYF.

The genes are TRBV4-1 and TRBJ1-5; the D is unclear. Trimming left V 0 bases short and J 9 bases short, with 18 bases between. From germline, CDR1 is MGHRA and CDR2 YSYEKL. The CDR3 sequence is 16 residues long. The CDR3 DNA sequence: TGCGCCAGCAGCCAAGAGATGTTCCGCGCCAATTCGCCCCAGCATTTT. Its protein is CASSQEMFRANSPQHF.

This clonotype was seen only a few times. This chain links TRBV6-2 or TRBV6-3 with TRBJ1-5; D possibly corresponds to TRBD1 (5 bases). Germline lookup yields CDR1 MNHEY and CDR2 SVGEGT. V was cut by 6 bases and J by 2 bases, with 11 bases left in between. The CDR3 sequence is 14 residues long. The CDR3 coding sequence is TGTGCCAGCAGCAGACGGGACGGCAATCAGCCCCAGCATTTT. This sequence encodes CASSRRDGNQPQHF.

J is TRBJ2-1 and V is TRBV15; TRBD2 matches 10 bases. Per the germline V gene, CDR1 is LNHNV and CDR2 is YYDKDF (reference sequence). The CDR3 length is 14 residues. V gave up 11 bases and J gave up 8 bases; unmatched junction bases: 12. Here the CDR3 reads CALGGLAGVDEQFF. In nucleotides, the CDR3 is TGTGCCCTCGGGGGGCTAGCGGGAGTCGATGAGCAGTTCTTC.

This clonotype came up a few times. V is TRBV29-1 and J is TRBJ2-7; a weak D match, TRBD1 (6 bases). V gave up 8 bases and J gave up 3 bases, with 17 bases separating them. From germline, CDR1 is SQVTM and CDR2 ANQGSEA. The CDR3 length is 13 residues. The CDR3, as DNA: TGCAGCCATTCCCAGGGGCCGGGCTACGAGCAGTACTTC. It codes for CSHSQGPGYEQYF.

This clonotype has more than one count but fewer than ten. The chain uses TRBV28 and TRBJ1-1; no definite D call. The CDR3 consists of 14 residues. CDR1 and CDR2 (germline): MDHEN, SYDVKM. Trimming pared 6 bases from V and 3 bases from J, leaving 14 bases between. The CDR3 reads CASRKASMYTEAFF. The CDR3 nucleotides read TGTGCCAGCAGGAAAGCTTCTATGTACACTGAAGCTTTCTTT.

This clonotype has a handful of counts. The chain is built from TRBV29-1 and TRBJ2-2, with D unclear. V was shortened by 1 base and J by 6 bases, with 6 bases between the two germline ends. This CDR3 spans 12 amino acids. Germline CDR1 reads SQVTM; CDR2 reads ANQGSEA. The CDR3 DNA reads as TGCAGCGTTGAAGGCCAGCCCGGGGAGCTGTTTTTT. It translates to CSVEGQPGELFF.

This clonotype was seen only a few times. The chain links TRBV12-5 to TRBJ2-2, with D perhaps assigned TRBD1 or TRBD2 (5 bases each). CDR1 is LGHNT and CDR2 is FRNRAP in the germline V gene. V was trimmed by 4 bases and J by 1 base, leaving 16 bases between them. The CDR3 contains 17 residues. CDR3 sequence reads: CASGSGPGRLNTGELFF. In nucleotides, the CDR3 is TGTGCTAGTGGTTCGGGTCCGGGACGTCTGAACACCGGGGAGCTGTTTTTT.

This clonotype has only a few counts. The gene calls are TRBV5-1 and TRBJ1-1, with D hard to call. V gave up 7 bases and J gave up 1 base, with 11 bases separating them. This CDR3 has 13 amino acids. The germline V gene encodes CDR1 SGHRS and CDR2 YFSETQ. The CDR3 spells CASRLTGNTEAFF. CDR3 DNA: TGCGCCAGCCGGCTCACGGGGAACACTGAAGCTTTCTTT.

This clonotype was counted ten times or more. This sequence joins TRBV7-2 and TRBJ1-3; 7 bases match TRBD1. In germline, CDR1 is SGHTA, CDR2 FQGNSA. The trim removed 10 bases at V and 4 bases at J, leaving 7 bases unmatched. The CDR3 is 13 residues long. For the CDR3, the DNA is TGTGCCACCGCTGGAGGGGGCGGAAACACCATATATTTT. Protein product: CATAGGGGNTIYF.

This clonotype showed up just a few times. The chain links TRBV3-1 to TRBJ1-3; perhaps TRBD1 as D (5 bases). With 1 base removed from V and 0 bases from J, the gap between germline ends came to 13 bases. CDR3 length equals 17 residues. The germline V gene has CDR1 LGHDT and CDR2 YNNKEL (reference sequence). The CDR3 bases are TGTGCCAGCAGCCAAGGGGAGGGGCGAATCTCTGGAAACACCATATATTTT. It yields the protein CASSQGEGRISGNTIYF.

The chain has TRBV28 and TRBJ2-1; TRBD2 matches at 9 bases. Unmatched junction bases numbered 13, after V lost 1 base and J lost 0 bases. Germline V gene sequence: CDR1 MDHEN, CDR2 SYDVKM. This CDR3 contains 20 residues. CDR3 in DNA: TGTGCCAGCAGTTTATTTAAGACTAGCGGACCACTGAGCTCCTACAATGAGCAGTTCTTC. Encoded protein: CASSLFKTSGPLSSYNEQFF.

Concerning this clonotype itself: One junction end does not reproduce the germline sequence, and a read error may be involved. CDR3 in DNA: TGTGCCAGCAGTTTGGACTCTGGGGCCAACATCCTGACTTTC. Its translation is CASSLDSGANILTF. This chain joins TRBV12-3 or TRBV12-4 and TRBJ2-6; D might be TRBD1 or TRBD2, each matching 5 bases. The CDR3 contains 14 residues.

This clonotype came up many times. The chain is built from TRBV4-3 and TRBJ2-5; D is ambiguous. The CDR3 is made up of 13 amino acids. From germline, CDR1 is LGHNA and CDR2 YSLEER. Trimming cost V 0 bases and J 3 bases, with 5 bases left between them. The CDR3 sequence: CASSQEWEETQYF. The DNA for the CDR3 is TGCGCCAGCAGCCAAGAATGGGAAGAGACCCAGTACTTC.

This clonotype was counted a few times. The chain joins TRBV6-2 or TRBV6-3 to TRBJ2-7; 7 bases match TRBD1. CDR3 size: 14 residues. Germline V gene data show CDR1 as MNHEY and CDR2 as SVGEGT. Unmatched junction bases numbered 6, after V lost 4 bases and J lost 3 bases. The CDR3 bases are TGTGCCAGCAGTTCCTGGGGACAGCGCTACGAGCAGTACTTC. Protein: CASSSWGQRYEQYF.

V gene TRBV10-3 combines with J gene TRBJ2-7; 7 bases fit TRBD1. J was trimmed by 5 bases and V by 3 bases; bases with no gene match: 1. The CDR3 runs 12 residues. Looked up from germline, CDR1 is ENHRY and CDR2 is SYGVKD. The CDR3 bases are TGTGCCATCAGTGACCAGGGGGACGAGCAGTACTTC. Translating it yields CAISDQGDEQYF.

The table lists this clonotype with many counts. V is TRBV5-1 and J is TRBJ1-5; D gene uncertain. Germline V CDR1 and CDR2: SGHRS, YFSETQ. The length of the CDR3 is 13 residues. With 2 bases removed from V and 4 bases from J, the gap between germline ends came to 7 bases. As DNA, the CDR3 is TGCGCCAGCAGCTTAGTGGGAAATCAGCCCCAGCATTTT. It encodes CASSLVGNQPQHF. Variable domain in full (rest from reference TRBV5-1 and TRBJ1-5): KAGVTQTPRYLIKTRGQQVTLSCSPISGHRSVSWYQQTPGQGLQFLFEYFSETQRNKGNFPGRFSGRQFSNSRSEMNVSTLELGDSALYLCASSLVGNQPQHFGDGTRLSIL.

As regards this clonotype: A clone one base away is much larger, so this may be a read error. The chain has TRBV4-2 and TRBJ2-3; 10 nucleotides match TRBD2. The length of the CDR3 is 17 residues. Germline V CDR1 and CDR2: LGHNA, YNFKEQ. The CDR3 region is CSSSQSSSGGAGWAQYF. CDR3 bases: TGTTCCAGCAGCCAATCCTCTAGCGGGGGCGCAGGGTGGGCGCAGTATTTT.

This clonotype turned up a few times. CDR3 amino acids: CASRGTSGSERSHEQYF. In nucleotides, the CDR3 is TGTGCCAGCAGGGGGACTAGCGGGAGCGAAAGGTCCCACGAGCAGTACTTC. The chain links TRBV2 to TRBJ2-7; 14 bases align to TRBD2. Per the germline V gene, CDR1 is SNHLY and CDR2 is FYNNEI. J was trimmed by 5 bases and V by 6 bases; bases with no gene match: 12. The CDR3 has 17 amino acids.